The clone carrying this T cell receptor beta chain has just one count. Its antigen remains unidentified. The data were produced by immunoSEQ multiplex PCR, yet TCRdb's version contains in-frame clones alone and is incomplete. The top ten hold around 4.8% of the sample, which has approximately 42,000 clones, 75% to 80% seen once. Time point denoted: after neoadjuvant nivolumab, at surgical resection. The sample originates from a study of neoadjuvant anti-PD-1 for oral cavity cancer. As for the study in general: Non-progressing patients received a fourth nivolumab dose near day 43, then surgery on days 50-56. Findings and caveats of the study: Pretreatment Treg/Th17 ratio correlated inversely with post-treatment tumor clonality.

This clonotype was sampled from a person between 40 and 85 years old with oral cavity squamous cell carcinoma. Sequenced here: PBMCs, sampled after nivolumab (anti-PD-1) treatment.

CDR3 residues: CSVVILGLAGVASYEQYF. The CDR3 DNA reads as TGCAGCGTTGTAATTCTCGGACTAGCGGGAGTAGCGTCCTACGAGCAGTACTTC. V gene TRBV29-1 combines with J gene TRBJ2-7; 13 bases agree with TRBD2. The CDR3 contains 18 residues. CDR1 and CDR2 from the germline V gene are SQVTM and ANQGSEA. V shed 4 bases and J 1 base; nucleotides not matched to a gene: 13.